Below are 2 T cell receptor beta chains sequenced from a single sample in a study of blood T cells in healthy people across ages. For the second PCR, which ran for about 6 to 11 cycles, a sample-barcoded 5' primer and a J-beta primer mix were used. TCRdb redid the calling of the 5' RACE reads with MiXCR, one entry per CDR3 protein. The table lists 790,000 or so distinct CDR3 sequences, about 47% of them singletons. Sequences were obtained from blood. All receptors derive from a man older than 75 in good health.

The sample holds a few counts of this clonotype. A clone one base away is much larger, so this may be a read error. V and J are TRBV4-3 and TRBJ2-5; D is unclear. This CDR3 has 14 residues. CDR1 and CDR2 (germline): LGHNA, YSLEER. Trimming left V 0 bases short and J 11 bases short, with 16 bases between. CDR3 protein: CASSQDDRYNEQYF. The CDR3 nucleotides are TGCGCCAGCAGCCAAGACGATAGATACAATGAGCAGTACTTC.

This clonotype was counted between two and nine times. This chain connects TRBV6-4 to TRBJ2-6; no clear D gene. CDR1 is MRHNA and CDR2 is SNTAGT in the germline V gene. This CDR3 is built from 15 residues. Trimming left V 2 bases short and J 0 bases short, with 5 bases between. Here the CDR3 DNA reads TGTGCCAGCAGTGACGGCGGCTCTGGGGCCAACGTCCTGACTTTC. This sequence encodes CASSDGGSGANVLTF.